This entry lists 9 T cell receptor beta chains sequenced from one sample in a study of CD8 T cells in ankylosing spondylitis. TCRdb re-called the 5' RACE reads through MiXCR, storing one row per CDR3 protein. Of 150,000 or so distinct CDR3 sequences listed, 11% are singletons. Sequenced input: blood, either unsorted or a sorted T cell fraction (not recorded which). These receptors were collected from a male donor with ankylosing spondylitis or in good health (not recorded which).

J is TRBJ2-5 and V is TRBV7-9; tentative D call: TRBD1 (5 bases). V lost 2 bases, J lost 4 bases, and 11 bases lay in between. This CDR3 region has 14 residues. CDR1 is SEHNR, CDR2 FQNEAQ, per germline (reference sequence). CDR3 in amino acids: CASSLSGQGETQYF. For the CDR3, the DNA is TGTGCCAGCAGCTTATCCGGCCAGGGAGAGACCCAGTACTTC.

This sequence joins TRBV5-1 and TRBJ2-3, with 9 bases matching TRBD1. This CDR3 region has 17 residues. V shed 4 bases and J 0 bases; nucleotides not matched to a gene: 9. The V gene's germline CDR1 is SGHRS and CDR2 YFSETQ. CDR3: CASSEKTGTGSTDTQYF. As DNA, the CDR3 is TGCGCCAGCAGCGAAAAAACCGGGACAGGGAGCACAGATACGCAGTATTTT.

V and J are TRBV5-1 and TRBJ2-6, with D uncertain. The CDR3 extends over 15 amino acids. V lost 7 bases and J 0 bases, leaving 11 bases between the germline ends. Germline V gene sequence: CDR1 SGHRS, CDR2 YFSETQ. The CDR3 region is CASLQESSGANVLTF. As DNA, the CDR3 is TGCGCCAGCTTGCAAGAAAGCTCTGGGGCCAACGTCCTGACTTTC. The full variable domain, with the rest looked up from reference TRBV5-1 and TRBJ2-6, is KAGVTQTPRYLIKTRGQQVTLSCSPISGHRSVSWYQQTPGQGLQFLFEYFSETQRNKGNFPGRFSGRQFSNSRSEMNVSTLELGDSALYLCASLQESSGANVLTFGAGSRLTVL.

This clonotype was detected ten times or more. The V and J genes are TRBV6-5 and TRBJ2-2; 7 nucleotides line up with TRBD2. J gave up 3 bases and V 0 bases, and 10 bases lay outside the gene matches. The CDR3 consists of 18 residues. Germline CDR1 MNHEY, CDR2 SVGAGI. The CDR3 region is CASSYSEAAAGDTGELFF. The DNA of the CDR3 is TGTGCCAGCAGTTACTCGGAGGCAGCCGCGGGGGACACCGGGGAGCTGTTTTTT.

This clonotype occurred many times. The V and J genes are TRBV20-1 and TRBJ2-3; 7 nucleotides line up with TRBD2. Germline CDR1 reads DFQATT; CDR2 reads SNEGSKA (reference sequence). Germline trimming cut 0 bases from V and 0 bases from J; bases unmatched to any gene: 6. The CDR3 covers 16 residues. The CDR3 DNA follows: TGCAGTGCTAGAGATCCCCCCGGGGGGAGCACAGATACGCAGTATTTT. Encoded protein: CSARDPPGGSTDTQYF.

This clonotype has just a few counts. This chain uses TRBV28 with TRBJ1-1; D is perhaps TRBD1 (5 bases). This CDR3 has 12 amino acids. The V end was cut by 6 bases, the J end by 9 bases, with 14 bases between. Germline V gene data show CDR1 as MDHEN and CDR2 as SYDVKM. The CDR3 sequence: CASRIGTEQAFF. The CDR3 nucleotides read TGTGCCAGCAGAATCGGGACGGAGCAAGCTTTCTTT.

This clonotype was counted only a few times. The chain uses TRBV3-1 and TRBJ2-5; weak D call: TRBD2 (7 bases). V was shortened by 3 bases and J by 5 bases, with 10 bases between the two germline ends. CDR1 is LGHDT, CDR2 YNNKEL, per germline (reference sequence). The CDR3 has 13 residues. CDR3 loop: CASSHRGAETQYF. In DNA form, the CDR3 reads TGTGCCAGCAGCCACCGGGGGGCGGAGACCCAGTACTTC.

This clonotype was detected many times. The chain recombines TRBV11-2 with TRBJ2-1, with no clear D. The CDR3 runs to 14 residues. Germline V gene sequence: CDR1 SGHAT, CDR2 FQNNGV. V was trimmed by 4 bases and J by 0 bases, leaving 7 bases between them. The CDR3 coding sequence is TGTGCCAGCAGCTCCTCTTTCTCCTACAATGAGCAGTTCTTC. It specifies CASSSSFSYNEQFF. The full variable domain, rest sourced from reference TRBV11-2 and TRBJ2-1, is EAGVAQSPRYKIIEKRQSVAFWCNPISGHATLYWYQQILGQGPKLLIQFQNNGVVDDSQLPKDRFSAERLKGVDSTLKIQPAKLEDSAVYLCASSSSFSYNEQFFGPGTRLTVL.

J is TRBJ2-1 and V is TRBV20-1; TRBD2 matches at 9 bases. This CDR3 spans 17 amino acids. The germline CDR1 and CDR2 sequences are DFQATT and SNEGSKA (reference sequence). The ends lost 6 bases at V and 2 bases at J; junction bases unmatched: 14. The CDR3 sequence is CSAPNQVAGVPYNEQFF. The CDR3 nucleotides read TGCAGTGCCCCAAACCAAGTAGCGGGGGTGCCCTACAATGAGCAGTTCTTC.